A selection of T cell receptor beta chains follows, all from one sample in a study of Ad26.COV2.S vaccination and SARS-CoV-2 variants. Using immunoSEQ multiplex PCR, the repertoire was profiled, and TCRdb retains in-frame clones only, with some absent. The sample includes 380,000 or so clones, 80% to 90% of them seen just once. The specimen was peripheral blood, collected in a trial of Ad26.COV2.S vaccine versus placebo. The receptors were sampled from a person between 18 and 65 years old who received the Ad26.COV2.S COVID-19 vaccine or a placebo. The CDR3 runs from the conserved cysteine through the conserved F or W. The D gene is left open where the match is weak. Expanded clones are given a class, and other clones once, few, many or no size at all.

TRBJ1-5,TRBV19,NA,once,TGTGCCAGTAGTATTTTGTCAGCGATGGGGCCCCAGCATTTT,CASSILSAMGPQHF
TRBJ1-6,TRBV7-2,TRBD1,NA,TGTGCCAGCAGCAAGATACAGGGGACTTTTAATTCACCCCTCCACTTT,CASSKIQGTFNSPLHF
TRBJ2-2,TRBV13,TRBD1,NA,TGTGCCAGCAGCCATACAGGGGCGGATCACGGGGAGCTGTTTTTT,CASSHTGADHGELFF
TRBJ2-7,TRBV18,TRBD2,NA,TGTGCCAGCTCGTCTGGACTAGCGGGAGCCTACGAGCAGTACTTC,CASSSGLAGAYEQYF
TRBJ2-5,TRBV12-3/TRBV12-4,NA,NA,TGTGCCAGCAGTTTCAGTACTCAAGAGACCCAGTACTTC,CASSFSTQETQYF
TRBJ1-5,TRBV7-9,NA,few,TGTGCCAGCCAGGAGTGGGATCAGCCCCAGCATTTT,CASQEWDQPQHF
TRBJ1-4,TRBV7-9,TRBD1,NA,TGTGCCAGCAGCCCTACTCTAGGGACAGGAGACGAAAAACTGTTTTTT,CASSPTLGTGDEKLFF
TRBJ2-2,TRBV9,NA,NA,TGTGCCAGCAGCCGGGGGATCCTTGACAGGCCGGGGGAGCTGTTTTTT,CASSRGILDRPGELFF
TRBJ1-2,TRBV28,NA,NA,TGTGCCAGCAGTCCGGGACACACATATGGCTACACCTTC,CASSPGHTYGYTF
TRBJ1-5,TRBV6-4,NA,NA,TGTGCCAGCAGTCCGGAAAGCAATCAGCCCCAGCATTTT,CASSPESNQPQHF
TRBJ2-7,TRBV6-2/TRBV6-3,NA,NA,TGTGCCAGCAGCCCCCTTTACGAGCAGTACTTC,CASSPLYEQYF
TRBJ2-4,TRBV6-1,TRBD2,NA,TGTGCCAGCAGTGACCTCGGCGGGGGGCCAAACATTCAGTACTTC,CASSDLGGGPNIQYF
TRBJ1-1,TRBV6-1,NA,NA,TGTGCCAGCAGTGAAGTGCAACGGTCTGAAGCTTTCTTT,CASSEVQRSEAFF
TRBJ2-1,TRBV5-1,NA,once,TGCGCCAGCAGCTTGGCTGGGGGGTACTCCTACAATGAGCAGTTCTTC,CASSLAGGYSYNEQFF
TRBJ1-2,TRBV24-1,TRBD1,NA,TGTGCCACCAGTCGGGACAGGGACTATGGCTACACCTTC,CATSRDRDYGYTF
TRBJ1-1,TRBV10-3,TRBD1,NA,TGTGCCATCAGTGACGACCCCGGGACAGGGGAAGCTTTCTTT,CAISDDPGTGEAFF
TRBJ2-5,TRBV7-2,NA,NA,TGTGCCAGCAGCTTTGGAGCAGGGGAGACCCAGTACTTC,CASSFGAGETQYF
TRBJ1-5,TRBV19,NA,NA,TGTGCCAGTAGGAGAGAGGTTAGCAATCAGCCCCAGCATTTT,CASRREVSNQPQHF
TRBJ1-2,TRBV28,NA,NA,TGTGCCAGCAGTTTCCCCTCGGGGGGCAATGGCTACACCTTC,CASSFPSGGNGYTF
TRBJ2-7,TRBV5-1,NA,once,TGCGCCAGCAGCTTTGACAGCCGCTACGAGCAGTACTTC,CASSFDSRYEQYF
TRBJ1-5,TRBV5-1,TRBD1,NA,TGCGCCAGCAGCTTGGGGGGACAGGGGAATCAGCCCCAGCATTTT,CASSLGGQGNQPQHF
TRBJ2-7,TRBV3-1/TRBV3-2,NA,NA,TGTGCCAGCAGCCAGGGGCCGGGGGAGGCTTACGAGCAGTACTTC,CASSQGPGEAYEQYF
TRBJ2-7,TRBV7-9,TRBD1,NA,TGTGCCACCTTACAGGGGGGCTACGAGCAGTACTTC,CATLQGGYEQYF
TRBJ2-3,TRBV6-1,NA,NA,TGTGCCAGCAGTGAATGGGAATCCACAGATACGCAGTATTTT,CASSEWESTDTQYF
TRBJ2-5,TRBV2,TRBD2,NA,TGTGCCAGCGGGACTAGCGGGGGGGAGACCCAGTACTTC,CASGTSGGETQYF
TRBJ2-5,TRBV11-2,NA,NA,TGTGCCAGCAGCGAAGTAAGGGAAGAGACCCAGTACTTC,CASSEVREETQYF
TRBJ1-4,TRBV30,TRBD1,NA,TGTGCCTGGAGCACAGGGGTACGGGCTAATGAAAAACTGTTTTTT,CAWSTGVRANEKLFF
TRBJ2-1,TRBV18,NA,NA,TGTGCCAGCTCACCACGGACAAGCTACAATGAGCAGTTCTTC,CASSPRTSYNEQFF
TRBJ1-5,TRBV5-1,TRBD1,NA,TGCGCCAGCAGCCCAGACAGGGGCAGTCAGCCCCAGCATTTT,CASSPDRGSQPQHF
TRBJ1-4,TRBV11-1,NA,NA,TGTGCCAGCAGCTCCACCCCAGACAGTAATGAAAAACTGTTTTTT,CASSSTPDSNEKLFF
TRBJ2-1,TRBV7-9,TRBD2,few,TGTGCCAGCACCCCTACGGGGGGAAGCTCCTACAATGAGCAGTTCTTC,CASTPTGGSSYNEQFF
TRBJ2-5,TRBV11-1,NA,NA,TGTGCCAGCAGCCCCCCGGGACTCCTCCAAGAGACCCAGTACTTC,CASSPPGLLQETQYF
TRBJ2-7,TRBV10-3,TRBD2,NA,TGTGCCATCAGTGAGTCTGGGCTAGCGGGGAACTACGAGCAGTACTTC,CAISESGLAGNYEQYF
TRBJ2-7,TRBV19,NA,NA,TGTGCCAGTAAGGTTCCGGGAGAAACCTACGAGCAGTACTTC,CASKVPGETYEQYF
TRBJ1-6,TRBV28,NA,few,TGTGCCAGCAGCCCCAGGAGGTTGGGGGGCGCAGTGTATAATTCACCCCTCCACTTT,CASSPRRLGGAVYNSPLHF
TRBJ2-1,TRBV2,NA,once,TGTGCCAGCACGACCACGTACAATGAGCAGTTCTTC,CASTTTYNEQFF
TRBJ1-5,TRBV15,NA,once,TGTGCCACCGCCCGAGCCCCCAGCAAAATTGACAATCAGCCCCAGCATTTT,CATARAPSKIDNQPQHF
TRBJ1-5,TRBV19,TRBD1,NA,TGTGCCAGTGCCTTCCCGACAGGGCTAGTACAGCCCCAGCATTTT,CASAFPTGLVQPQHF
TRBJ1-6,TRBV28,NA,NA,TGTGCCAGCAGTTTGCGAGGGACCTATAATTCACCCCTCCACTTT,CASSLRGTYNSPLHF
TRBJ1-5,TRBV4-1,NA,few,TGCGCCAGCAGCCAAGATTATTCCGGCAGGGCAGGACAGCCCCAGCATTTT,CASSQDYSGRAGQPQHF
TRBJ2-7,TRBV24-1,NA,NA,TGTGCCACCAGTTCCCGGTGGGAGGTCGAGCAGTACTTC,CATSSRWEVEQYF
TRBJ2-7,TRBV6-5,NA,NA,TGTGCCAGCAAAACTCACGAGCAGTACTTC,CASKTHEQYF